The clone carrying this TCR beta chain was found once. It was genomic DNA that served as the template for profiling TCR beta VDJ and CDR3. Using its own MiXCR run on the reads, TCRdb lists one record per CDR3 protein. The sample yields about 180,000 distinct CDR3 sequences, 46% seen once. The data were obtained in a study of CD8+CD57+ T cells in acquired aplastic anemia. Study-wide background: DNA recovered from sorted CD4+ and CD8+ cells had a mean of approximately 3 ug.

The CDR3 has 13 residues. V lost 5 bases and J 2 bases, leaving 9 bases between the germline ends. Germline CDR1 and CDR2: LNHDA and SQIVND (reference sequence). The chain joins TRBV19 to TRBJ1-2; D gene unclear. The clonotype was recovered from a human donor in good health. Sequencing used sorted CD4+, CD8+, or CD8+CD57+ T cells (not recorded which) from PBMCs. CDR3 region: CASSPALNYGYTF. CDR3 DNA: TGTGCCAGTAGTCCTGCCCTAAACTATGGCTACACCTTC.